Below, 10 T cell receptor beta chains from the same sample are listed, as sequenced in a study of cytomegalovirus exposure and HLA in healthy donors. The PCR employed 60 Vbeta primers together with 13 Jbeta primers. The method was immunoSEQ multiplex PCR; TCRdb's version includes in-frame clones alone and lacks a portion of them. Of around 90,000 clones listed, 85% are singletons. What was sequenced was PBMCs. All receptors come from a middle-aged man in good health and CMV-seropositive.

The chain joins TRBV19 to TRBJ1-5, with D unclear. V was pared by 1 base and J by 0 bases, with 13 bases between. This CDR3 contains 17 residues. Germline V lookup: CDR1 LNHDA, CDR2 SQIVND (reference sequence). The CDR3 nucleotides read TGTGCCAGTAGTATAGGCCCCCTTCCCTATAGCAATCAGCCCCAGCATTTT. Translated: CASSIGPLPYSNQPQHF.

Only a few counts were recorded for this clone. A read error may account for a junction end that differs from germline. The chain has TRBV11-2 and TRBJ2-7; D unclear. The CDR3 contains 15 residues. Looked up from germline, CDR1 is SGHAT and CDR2 is FQNNGV. Written as DNA, the CDR3 is TGTGCCAGCAGCTTAGAGAGCGTGAGCTCCCACGAGCAGTACTTC. It is translated as CASSLESVSSHEQYF.

The chain carries TRBV6-5 and TRBJ1-5; D perhaps matches TRBD1 (5 bases). Germline CDR1 MNHEY, CDR2 SVGAGI. There are 13 residues in the CDR3. Trimming stripped 5 bases from V and 6 bases from J, with 11 bases between. As DNA, the CDR3 is TGTGCCAGCAGTCTAAACCAGGGTCAGCCCCAGCATTTT. Protein: CASSLNQGQPQHF.

The chain couples TRBV5-1 to TRBJ2-1; D is possibly TRBD2 (5 bases). Germline V lookup: CDR1 SGHRS, CDR2 YFSETQ. V was pared by 0 bases and J by 7 bases, with 11 bases between. The CDR3 is made up of 14 amino acids. The CDR3 nucleotides are TGCGCCAGCAGCTTGGGAGGGCTACTTAATGAGCAGTTCTTC. It specifies CASSLGGLLNEQFF.

The genes are TRBV2 and TRBJ1-1; D uncertain. The CDR3 is made up of 15 amino acids. V was shortened by 7 bases and J by 0 bases, with 15 bases between the two germline ends. Germline assignment: CDR1 SNHLY and CDR2 FYNNEI. The CDR3 nucleotides read TGTGCCAGCATTAGACACCCTCTTGTGAACACTGAAGCTTTCTTT. Its translation is CASIRHPLVNTEAFF.

J is TRBJ1-3 and V is TRBV5-1; possible D gene TRBD1, 6 bases. Germline CDR1 is SGHRS and CDR2 is YFSETQ. The V and J ends lost 7 bases and 8 bases respectively, with 19 bases between them. This CDR3 comprises 14 residues. Here the CDR3 DNA reads TGCGCCAGCGGGACCGGGGACATAAAAGACACCATATATTTT. Protein: CASGTGDIKDTIYF.

This chain connects TRBV4-1 to TRBJ2-1; 7 bases fit TRBD2. V shed 0 bases, J shed 5 bases, and the junction held 13 bases outside the gene matches. CDR3 length equals 18 residues. Germline CDR1 MGHRA, CDR2 YSYEKL. DNA for the CDR3: TGCGCCAGCAGCCAAGACGTCAGCAAAAGGACTAGGGACAATGAGCAGTTCTTC. Translating gives CASSQDVSKRTRDNEQFF.

The chain recombines TRBV28 with TRBJ1-4; TRBD1 matches at 7 bases. Unmatched junction bases numbered 14, after V lost 5 bases and J lost 5 bases. CDR3 length equals 17 residues. Germline V gene lookup returns CDR1 MDHEN and CDR2 SYDVKM. The CDR3 spells CASSEVYSGTVNEKLFF. The CDR3, as DNA: TGTGCCAGCAGTGAAGTCTACTCCGGGACAGTGAATGAAAAACTGTTTTTT.

This clone was observed a few times. The rearrangement uses TRBV5-1 and TRBJ2-7; 8 positions match TRBD2. This CDR3 spans 15 amino acids. J lost 0 bases, V lost 6 bases, and 8 bases had no gene match. Germline V gives CDR1 SGHRS, CDR2 YFSETQ. The CDR3 region is CASTPGGQNSYEQYF. The CDR3 region has the DNA TGCGCCAGCACTCCGGGGGGGCAGAACTCCTACGAGCAGTACTTC. The complete variable domain, with remaining parts taken from reference TRBV5-1 and TRBJ2-7, reads KAGVTQTPRYLIKTRGQQVTLSCSPISGHRSVSWYQQTPGQGLQFLFEYFSETQRNKGNFPGRFSGRQFSNSRSEMNVSTLELGDSALYLCASTPGGQNSYEQYFGPGTRLTVT.

This chain joins TRBV6-5 and TRBJ1-1; TRBD1 matches at 7 bases. This CDR3 contains 14 residues. V trimming: 6 bases; J trimming: 1 base; junction bases outside the gene matches: 5. Germline V gene sequence: CDR1 MNHEY, CDR2 SVGAGI. CDR3 nucleotide sequence: TGTGCCAGCAGAAGAGGGACAGCGAACACTGAAGCTTTCTTT. Translating gives CASRRGTANTEAFF.